This is a list of T cell receptor beta chains from one sample in a study of blood T cell repertoires in COVID-19. The method was immunoSEQ multiplex PCR; TCRdb's version includes in-frame clones alone and lacks a portion of them. The sample includes a few hundred thousand clones, roughly nine tenths of them seen just once. Input material: PBMCs or T cells enriched from blood (not recorded which). The receptors stem from a woman aged 30 to 39 who had recovered from COVID-19. The CDR3 runs from the conserved cysteine through the conserved F or W. The D gene is left open where the match is weak. Not all rows give a size; the values are once, few, many and, for expanded clones, a class.

v_call	clone_size	j_call	cdr3_length	d_call	cdr3_nt	cdr3_aa
TRBV6-1	-	TRBJ2-7	13	TRBD1	TGTGCCAGCAGTGAAAAAGGACAGGGCGAGCAGTACTTC	CASSEKGQGEQYF
TRBV18	-	TRBJ2-5	18	TRBD1	TGTGCCAGCTCCCAACTCGCGGGACAGGGGCCACAGGGGGAGACCCAGTACTTC	CASSQLAGQGPQGETQYF
TRBV19	-	TRBJ2-7	13	-	TGTGCCAGTAGAAACCAGGGCGCCTACGAGCAGTACTTC	CASRNQGAYEQYF
TRBV19	-	TRBJ1-5	19	TRBD1	TGTGCCAGTAGTAGCCCACCGGGACAGGGGGAATATAGCAATCAGCCCCAGCATTTT	CASSSPPGQGEYSNQPQHF
TRBV9	-	TRBJ2-2	16	TRBD2	TGTGCCAGCAGCGTAGGAGGGACTAGCGGGCACGGGGAGCTGTTTTTT	CASSVGGTSGHGELFF
TRBV15	-	TRBJ1-5	16	TRBD1	TGTGCCACCAGCAGCGGACAGGGGTATAGCAATCAGCCCCAGCATTTT	CATSSGQGYSNQPQHF
TRBV28	few	TRBJ1-2	15	-	TGTGCCAGCAGTTTACGGCGGGGGCTTACCGATGGCTACACCTTC	CASSLRRGLTDGYTF
TRBV10-1	-	TRBJ1-1	14	TRBD1	TGCGCCAGCAGTGAGGACAGGGTGAACACTGAAGCTTTCTTT	CASSEDRVNTEAFF
TRBV5-6	-	TRBJ2-5	15	TRBD1	TGTGCCAGCAGGAACAGGGGGCTTCTCCAAGAGACCCAGTACTTC	CASRNRGLLQETQYF
TRBV4-1	-	TRBJ2-5	13	-	TGCGCCAGCAGCCAAGGGGCCCTGGAGACCCAGTACTTC	CASSQGALETQYF
TRBV19	-	TRBJ1-4	15	TRBD1	TGTGCCAGTAGTATGGGGACAGTTACTAATGAAAAACTGTTTTTT	CASSMGTVTNEKLFF
TRBV2	once	TRBJ2-2	11	-	TGTGCCAGCAGCCTTGGTCCGGTCCTGTTTTTT	CASSLGPVLFF
TRBV5-1	-	TRBJ2-7	13	TRBD1	TGCGCCAGCAGCTACGGGACAGGGCTCGAGCAGTACTTC	CASSYGTGLEQYF
TRBV2	-	TRBJ1-2	16	TRBD1	TGTGCCAGCAGTGAAGCGGTGGCGGGGACAGACTATGGCTACACCTTC	CASSEAVAGTDYGYTF
TRBV7-9	-	TRBJ1-6	16	-	TGTGCCAGCAGCTTAACACAGGGAGTCTCTAATTCACCCCTCCACTTT	CASSLTQGVSNSPLHF
TRBV28	once	TRBJ1-2	12	-	TGTGCCAGCAGTTTAGTATCGGATGGCTACACCTTC	CASSLVSDGYTF
TRBV3-1/TRBV3-2	-	TRBJ1-2	14	TRBD1	TGTGCCAGCAGCCCAGACCCAGGGGGACGCGGCTACACCTTC	CASSPDPGGRGYTF
TRBV9	-	TRBJ1-3	16	-	TGTGCCAGCAGCGCCCCTTTAGGGGCTCTCGACAACACCATATATTTT	CASSAPLGALDNTIYF
TRBV6-5	-	TRBJ1-1	11	TRBD1	TGTGCCAGCAGTTCCCCAGGGGGAGCTTTCTTT	CASSSPGGAFF
TRBV28	-	TRBJ2-7	14	TRBD2	TGTGCCAGCAGTCCCCCGGGGGGGCTCTACGAGCAGTACTTC	CASSPPGGLYEQYF
TRBV9	-	TRBJ2-7	14	-	TGTGCCAGCAATGGGGGGGGCTCCTCCTACGAGCAGTACTTC	CASNGGGSSYEQYF
TRBV20-1	-	TRBJ2-1	10	-	TGCAGTGCCAGTCGGGGAGAGCAGTTCTTC	CSASRGEQFF
TRBV7-8	-	TRBJ1-1	14	TRBD1	TGTGCCAGCAGCGAGGGACAGTGGAACACTGAAGCTTTCTTT	CASSEGQWNTEAFF
TRBV28	-	TRBJ2-7	13	-	TGTGCCAGCAGTTTATTTCGCGCCTACGAGCAGTACTTC	CASSLFRAYEQYF
TRBV30	-	TRBJ1-5	13	-	TGTGCCTGGAGTCGTCAGGGGCTTCAGCCCCAGCATTTT	CAWSRQGLQPQHF
TRBV27	-	TRBJ2-7	12	-	TGTGCCAGCAGCGATCTAGCTTTCGAGCAGTACTTC	CASSDLAFEQYF
TRBV3-1/TRBV3-2	-	TRBJ2-7	15	TRBD1	TGTGCCAGCAGCCCCGGGACAGGGAGCTCCTACGAGCAGTACTTC	CASSPGTGSSYEQYF
TRBV3-1/TRBV3-2	-	TRBJ2-1	16	TRBD1	TGTGCCAGCAGCCAAGGGACAGGGGCGATCCGAGGTGAGCAGTTCTTC	CASSQGTGAIRGEQFF
TRBV14	-	TRBJ2-5	18	TRBD1	TGTGCCAGCAGCCACAGACCCATGGTGACAGGGGACCAAGAGACCCAGTACTTC	CASSHRPMVTGDQETQYF
TRBV18	-	TRBJ1-2	18	TRBD1	TGTGCCAGCTCACCAGGTACCGGGACAGGGATTGATTACTATGGCTACACCTTC	CASSPGTGTGIDYYGYTF
TRBV6-1	once	TRBJ2-7	16	TRBD1	TGTGCCAGCAGTGGACGAACCGGGACAGGGATCAACGAGCAGTACTTC	CASSGRTGTGINEQYF
TRBV3-1/TRBV3-2	once	TRBJ2-7	14	TRBD1	TGTGCCAGCAGCCAAGCGTCAGGGGGAAACGAGCAGTACTTC	CASSQASGGNEQYF
TRBV14	once	TRBJ1-2	13	-	TGTGCCAGCAGCCAACACTCCCCGGGGGGCTACACCTTC	CASSQHSPGGYTF
TRBV28	once	TRBJ1-2	17	-	TGTGCCAGCAGACAGGAGGGGGGGGCGCGAGCTAACTATGGCTACACCTTC	CASRQEGGARANYGYTF
TRBV30	-	TRBJ1-2	14	TRBD1	TGTGCCTGGAGTGTAAACAGGGGGCGGTCTGGCTACACCTTC	CAWSVNRGRSGYTF
TRBV7-9	-	TRBJ2-7	16	-	TGTGCCAGCAGCCCACCGGGGGGCTCAACCCCCTACGAGCAGTACTTC	CASSPPGGSTPYEQYF
TRBV14	-	TRBJ1-2	15	TRBD1	TGTGCCAGCAGCCAGATCCCGGGACAGGAAAGTGGCTACACCTTC	CASSQIPGQESGYTF
TRBV2	-	TRBJ2-7	15	-	TGTGCCAGCAGTGAAGGGCAGGTCCTCCAGGAAGAGCAGTACTTC	CASSEGQVLQEEQYF
TRBV28	-	TRBJ2-7	12	-	TGTGCCAGCAGTCCCCTTCCCCACGAGCAGTACTTC	CASSPLPHEQYF
TRBV2	-	TRBJ1-1	13	-	TGTGCCAGCAGTGCAACAGTGAACACTGAAGCTTTCTTT	CASSATVNTEAFF
TRBV20-1	-	TRBJ1-6	16	TRBD1	TGCAGTGCTAGTGCAGGGGGAGAGAACAGGAATTCACCCCTCCACTTT	CSASAGGENRNSPLHF
TRBV19	-	TRBJ1-3	15	-	TGTGCCAGTAGTATCGGGACCCGATCGGGGGACACCATATATTTT	CASSIGTRSGDTIYF
TRBV28	few	TRBJ2-3	14	-	TGTGCCAGCAGTCCTCAGGGTTCCACAGATACGCAGTATTTT	CASSPQGSTDTQYF
TRBV10-3	-	TRBJ1-1	12	TRBD1	TGTGCCCACCGGGACAGGGGAAAGGGGGCTTTCTTT	CAHRDRGKGAFF
TRBV5-1	-	TRBJ1-1	15	TRBD1	TGCGCCAGCAGCTTAGAAACAGGGGACTTCACTGAAGCTTTCTTT	CASSLETGDFTEAFF
TRBV5-1	-	TRBJ2-7	14	TRBD1	TGCGCCAGCAGCCCCGGGACAGGGGAATACGAGCAGTACTTC	CASSPGTGEYEQYF
TRBV7-2	-	TRBJ2-1	16	TRBD2	TGTGCCAGCAGCATCTATGGACTAGTCGGGGGTGATGAGCAGTTCTTC	CASSIYGLVGGDEQFF
TRBV5-4	-	TRBJ2-7	15	TRBD1	TGTGCCAGCAGCTTGGGGCGGACAGGGGGATACGAGCAGTACTTC	CASSLGRTGGYEQYF
TRBV5-1	-	TRBJ1-1	14	-	TGCGCCAGCAGCTTGGATTCGGGGAACACTGAAGCTTTCTTT	CASSLDSGNTEAFF
TRBV7-8	-	TRBJ2-3	17	-	TGTGCCAGCAGCTTAGCGGGAAGGACAGCAAACACAGATACGCAGTATTTT	CASSLAGRTANTDTQYF
TRBV5-1	-	TRBJ2-7	14	-	TGCGCCAGCAGCGCCGCCGGGGTAGGACTCGAGCAGTACTTC	CASSAAGVGLEQYF
TRBV2	once	TRBJ1-5	15	-	TGTGCCAGCAGTAGGTGGGGGGGAAACAATCAGCCCCAGCATTTT	CASSRWGGNNQPQHF
TRBV30	-	TRBJ2-6	14	-	TGTGCCTGGGCCCGGGTCCCAGGGGCCAACGTCCTGACTTTC	CAWARVPGANVLTF
TRBV3-1/TRBV3-2	-	TRBJ1-1	12	-	TGTGCCAGCAGCCAAGACGGGTCCGGAGCTTTCTTT	CASSQDGSGAFF
TRBV21-1	once	TRBJ1-1	16	-	TGTGCCAGCAGCAAAGTACAAGGGACACCGAACACTGAAGCTTTCTTT	CASSKVQGTPNTEAFF
TRBV5-1	-	TRBJ2-7	14	TRBD1	TGCGCCAGCACCGGGACAGGGAATTCGTTCGAGCAGTACTTC	CASTGTGNSFEQYF
TRBV6-1	-	TRBJ1-1	16	TRBD1	TGTGCCAGCAGTGACCAGACAGGGGGCTGGTCCGCTGAAGCTTTCTTT	CASSDQTGGWSAEAFF
TRBV30	-	TRBJ1-4	14	TRBD1	TGTGCCTGGAGTGACGGACAGGGCGGTGAAAAACTGTTTTTT	CAWSDGQGGEKLFF
TRBV3-1/TRBV3-2	-	TRBJ1-1	12	-	TGTGCCAGCAGCCAAGGGGAACGGGGGGCTTTCTTT	CASSQGERGAFF